A selection of T cell receptor beta chains follows, all from one sample in a study of blood T cell repertoires in COVID-19. TCRdb keeps only in-frame clones here, not all; method: immunoSEQ multiplex PCR. The repertoire consists of 50,000 or so clones, with roughly four fifths occurring once and the leading ten covering around 5.3%. Input material: peripheral blood. The receptors stem from a woman aged 60 to 75 with acute or convalescent COVID-19. Both conserved end residues are part of each CDR3. The order of the fields is J gene, V gene, clone size, D gene, CDR3 DNA, CDR3 protein. The D gene is left open where the match is weak. Only part of the rows carry a size: once, few, many, or a class if the clone is expanded.

TRBJ1-2	TRBV14	-	-	TGTGCCAGCAGCCAAGAACCCCAGCGGGGAGCTAACTATGGCTACACCTTC	CASSQEPQRGANYGYTF
TRBJ2-7	TRBV11-2	-	-	TGTGCCAGCAGCTTAGATCAACGGGGTTCCGACGAGCAGTACTTC	CASSLDQRGSDEQYF
TRBJ1-1	TRBV12-3/TRBV12-4	-	-	TGTGCCAGCAGTTTACAGGGGCGGACTGAAGCTTTCTTT	CASSLQGRTEAFF
TRBJ2-1	TRBV5-5	-	-	TGTGCCAGCAGCTTGAGAGGGCGGGAGCAGTTCTTC	CASSLRGREQFF
TRBJ1-5	TRBV27	few	TRBD1	TGTGCCAGCAGTTTGGGCACAGGGGGCTCGGGCAATCAGCCCCAGCATTTT	CASSLGTGGSGNQPQHF
TRBJ2-3	TRBV24-1	-	TRBD1	TGTGCCACCAGTGATCGGGGACAGGGGAGCACAGATACGCAGTATTTT	CATSDRGQGSTDTQYF
TRBJ2-2	TRBV5-1	-	-	TGCGCCAGCAGCTTGGATGGGGGGACGAACACCGGGGAGCTGTTTTTT	CASSLDGGTNTGELFF
TRBJ2-3	TRBV2	once	-	TGTGCCAGCAGTCCAACGGGACTGGGATTGATGGAGTATTTT	CASSPTGLGLMEYF
TRBJ1-4	TRBV19	-	-	TGTGCCAGTAGGAGGCCCTCATCCGAAAAACTGTTTTTT	CASRRPSSEKLFF
TRBJ2-7	TRBV5-4	-	TRBD2	TGTGCCAGCAGTGCCGGACTAGCGGGACCCTACGAGCAGTACTTC	CASSAGLAGPYEQYF
TRBJ2-7	TRBV19	-	-	TGTGCCAGTAGTACTAATACGGGAGCCGGTACCTACGAGCAGTACTTC	CASSTNTGAGTYEQYF
TRBJ1-2	TRBV6-5	-	TRBD1	TGTGCCAGCAGAACAGCCGGGACAGGGGGGGATGGCTACACCTTC	CASRTAGTGGDGYTF
TRBJ1-2	TRBV5-8	-	-	TGTGCCAGCATCCCCCGAGGGCCCTATGGCTACACCTTC	CASIPRGPYGYTF
TRBJ1-4	TRBV6-5	-	-	TGTGCCACCCAGGGAGGCACTAATGAAAAACTGTTTTTT	CATQGGTNEKLFF
TRBJ2-3	TRBV30	-	-	TGTGCCTGGAGTAGGAGGTCAGGGGCCACAGATACGCAGTATTTT	CAWSRRSGATDTQYF
TRBJ1-5	TRBV6-5	-	-	TGTGCCTCGGGAGTGAACAATCAGCCCCAGCATTTT	CASGVNNQPQHF
TRBJ1-6	TRBV2	-	-	TGTGCCAGCCAGAGAATAGCGAGTTCACCCCTCCACTTT	CASQRIASSPLHF
TRBJ2-5	TRBV5-1	-	-	TGCGCCAGCAGCTTGCGGGGGGCCCAAGAGACCCAGTACTTC	CASSLRGAQETQYF
TRBJ2-7	TRBV27	few	TRBD2	TGTGCCAGCAGTTGGACCGGGGGGTCCTACGAGCAGTACTTC	CASSWTGGSYEQYF
TRBJ2-2	TRBV5-4	-	TRBD1	TGTGCCAGCAGCTTGGGAGGGGGCGACCCCGGGGAGCTGTTTTTT	CASSLGGGDPGELFF
TRBJ1-6	TRBV7-8	-	-	TGTGCCAGCAGCCCGGTGTGGGGGGTGGGTTCACCCCTCCACTTT	CASSPVWGVGSPLHF
TRBJ2-1	TRBV24-1	-	-	TGTGCCACCAGTGAGCCAACAGGGATCGATGAGCAGTTCTTC	CATSEPTGIDEQFF
TRBJ1-3	TRBV2	-	TRBD1	TGTGCCAGCACCCTCAGAGGGACAGGGTCTGGAAACACCATATATTTT	CASTLRGTGSGNTIYF
TRBJ1-2	TRBV29-1	-	-	TGCAGCGTTGGACTGATACAGGGAGGGAGTGGCTACACCTTC	CSVGLIQGGSGYTF
TRBJ2-1	TRBV11-3	-	TRBD2	TGTGCCAGCAGCTTAGGACTAGCGGGGCTCGGAGATGAGCAGTTCTTC	CASSLGLAGLGDEQFF
TRBJ1-3	TRBV19	-	-	TGTGCCAGTAGTCCTCAGACAGATTCCAGCTCTGGAAACACCATATATTTT	CASSPQTDSSSGNTIYF
TRBJ1-6	TRBV30	-	TRBD1	TGTGCCTGGAGTGTACGCGAGACAGGGGTCTATAATTCACCCCTCCACTTT	CAWSVRETGVYNSPLHF
TRBJ1-1	TRBV7-9	-	-	TGTGCCAGCAGCCTCCAGACAGCTTTGAACACTGAAGCTTTCTTT	CASSLQTALNTEAFF
TRBJ2-1	TRBV24-1	-	TRBD2	TGTGCCACCAGTGGCCGATTTAGCGGGAGGGCTAGGGATGAGCAGTTCTTC	CATSGRFSGRARDEQFF